This T cell receptor (beta chain) comes out of a study of regulatory T cells in long-lasting Graves disease. The TCR beta library used iRepertoire HTBI primers with Arm-PCR amplification of CDR3. Using its own MiXCR run on the multiplex PCR reads, TCRdb lists one record per CDR3 protein. The data show some 490,000 distinct CDR3 sequences, with about 11% seen just once and about 8.3% held by the top ten. From germline, CDR1 is SGHAT and CDR2 FQNNGV. This CDR3 region has 13 residues. The V and J ends lost 5 bases and 0 bases respectively, with 6 bases between them. Study-level results: When disease was persistent, TRBV28, TRBJ1-2 and TRBJ2-5 were the favored segments.

This clonotype was counted at least ten times. Its antigen is as yet unknown. Specified time point: newly diagnosed GD, antithyroid drugs for less than 3 months. The TCR library was made from RNA extracted from PBMCs. This same sample was also part of a study on T cells in Graves' hyperthyroidism and ophthalmopathy. That paper states: The study based diagnoses on clinical symptoms, serum thyroxine and TRAb, thyroid ultrasound and orbital computed tomography. Researchers report that a 13 V-J model separated ophthalmopathy from stable hyperthyroidism.

This chain links TRBV11-2 with TRBJ2-3; D remains ambiguous. Here the sequenced sample was peripheral blood mononuclear cells (PBMCs), taken at new diagnosis, from a patient treated with antithyroid drugs. The TCR originated in a woman aged 25 to 39 with Graves disease. This chain's CDR3 is CASSQYSTDTQYF. The CDR3 DNA reads TGTGCCAGCAGCCAATACAGCACAGATACGCAGTATTTT.